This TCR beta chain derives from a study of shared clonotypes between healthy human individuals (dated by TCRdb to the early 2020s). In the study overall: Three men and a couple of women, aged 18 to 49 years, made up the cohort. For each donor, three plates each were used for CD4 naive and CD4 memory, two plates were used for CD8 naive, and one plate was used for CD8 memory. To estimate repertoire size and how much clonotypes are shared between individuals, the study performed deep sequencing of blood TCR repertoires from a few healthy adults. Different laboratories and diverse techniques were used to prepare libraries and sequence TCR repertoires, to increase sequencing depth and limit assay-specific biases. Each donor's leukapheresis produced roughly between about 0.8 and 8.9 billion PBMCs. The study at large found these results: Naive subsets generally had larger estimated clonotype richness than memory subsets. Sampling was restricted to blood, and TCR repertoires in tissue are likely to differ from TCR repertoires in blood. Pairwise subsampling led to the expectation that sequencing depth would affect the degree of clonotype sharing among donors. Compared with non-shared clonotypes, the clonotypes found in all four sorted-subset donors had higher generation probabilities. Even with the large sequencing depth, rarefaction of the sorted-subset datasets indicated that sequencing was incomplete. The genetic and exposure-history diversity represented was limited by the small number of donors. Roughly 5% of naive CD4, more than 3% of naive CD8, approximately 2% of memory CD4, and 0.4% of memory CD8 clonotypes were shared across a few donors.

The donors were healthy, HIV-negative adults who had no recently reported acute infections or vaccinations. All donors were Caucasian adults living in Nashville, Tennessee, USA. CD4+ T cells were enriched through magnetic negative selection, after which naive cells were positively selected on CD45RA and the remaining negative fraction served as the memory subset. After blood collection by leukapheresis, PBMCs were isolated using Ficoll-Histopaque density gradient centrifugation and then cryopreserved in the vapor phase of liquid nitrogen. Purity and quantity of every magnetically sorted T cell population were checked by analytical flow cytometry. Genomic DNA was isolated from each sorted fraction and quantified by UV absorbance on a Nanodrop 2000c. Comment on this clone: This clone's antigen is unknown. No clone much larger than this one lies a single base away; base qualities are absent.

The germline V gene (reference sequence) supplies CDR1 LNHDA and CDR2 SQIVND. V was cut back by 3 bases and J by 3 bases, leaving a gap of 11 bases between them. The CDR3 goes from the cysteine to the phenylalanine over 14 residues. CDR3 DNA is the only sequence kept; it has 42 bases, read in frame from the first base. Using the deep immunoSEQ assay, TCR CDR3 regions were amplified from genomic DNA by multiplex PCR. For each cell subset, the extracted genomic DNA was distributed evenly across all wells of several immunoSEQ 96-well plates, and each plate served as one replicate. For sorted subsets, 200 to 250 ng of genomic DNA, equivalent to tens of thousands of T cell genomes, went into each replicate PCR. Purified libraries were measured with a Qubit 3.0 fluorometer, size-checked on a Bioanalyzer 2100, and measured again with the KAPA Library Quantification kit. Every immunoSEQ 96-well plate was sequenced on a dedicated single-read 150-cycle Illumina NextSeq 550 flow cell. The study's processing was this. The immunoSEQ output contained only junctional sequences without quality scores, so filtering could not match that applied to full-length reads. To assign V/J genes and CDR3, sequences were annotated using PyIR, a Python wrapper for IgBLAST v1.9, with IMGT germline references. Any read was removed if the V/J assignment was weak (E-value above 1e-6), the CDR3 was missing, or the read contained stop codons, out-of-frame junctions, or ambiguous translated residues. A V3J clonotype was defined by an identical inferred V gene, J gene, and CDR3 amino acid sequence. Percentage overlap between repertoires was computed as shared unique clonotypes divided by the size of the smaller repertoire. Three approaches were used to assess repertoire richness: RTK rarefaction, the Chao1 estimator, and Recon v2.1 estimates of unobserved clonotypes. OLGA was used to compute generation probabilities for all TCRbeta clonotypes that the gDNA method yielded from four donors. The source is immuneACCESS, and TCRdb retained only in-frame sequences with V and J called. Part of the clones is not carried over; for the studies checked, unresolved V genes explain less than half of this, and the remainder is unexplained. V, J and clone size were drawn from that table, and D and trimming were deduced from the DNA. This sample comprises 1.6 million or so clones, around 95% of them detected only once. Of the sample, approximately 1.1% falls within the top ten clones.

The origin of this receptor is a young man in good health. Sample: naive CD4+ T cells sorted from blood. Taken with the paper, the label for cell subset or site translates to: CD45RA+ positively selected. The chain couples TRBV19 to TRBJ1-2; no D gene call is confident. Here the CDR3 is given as CASSIGGRDYGYTF. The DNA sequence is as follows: TGTGCCAGTAGTATCGGAGGGCGAGACTATGGCTACACCTTC.